The source of this T cell receptor beta chain is a study of shared clonotypes between healthy human individuals. Study-wide findings and caveats: Relative to clonotypes present in all four donors, those not shared had lower generation probabilities. In this cohort, only blood was sampled, and tissue repertoires likely differ. An expected dependence of interdonor clonotype sharing on sequencing depth was noted.

Those who donated were healthy HIV-negative adults, with no recent acute infections or vaccinations reported. Profiled with immunoSEQ multiplex PCR; TCRdb holds only in-frame clones, not every one. The top ten hold under 2% of the sample, which has under 850,000 clones, 55% to 75% seen once. To note about this clone: Its antigen is currently unknown.

The specimen was memory CD4+ T cells sorted from blood. The subset: CD45RA-negative fraction. This receptor was taken from a woman aged 30 to 39 in good health.

The CDR3 protein is CAISEEVSSGNTIYF. CDR3 nucleotides: TGTGCCATCAGTGAAGAGGTGAGCTCTGGAAACACCATATATTTT. The chain has TRBV10-3 and TRBJ1-3; D call uncertain. The CDR3 is made up of 15 amino acids. Germline V gives CDR1 ENHRY, CDR2 SYGVKD. Between the trimmed V and J ends, which lost 3 bases and 0 bases, there was a span of 9 bases.